This TCR beta chain is from a study of a mutant IDH1 vaccine in newly diagnosed glioma. Note on this clone: Its antigen is as yet unknown.

The CDR3 loop spans 15 amino acids. V was shortened by 1 base and J by 2 bases, with 12 bases between the two germline ends. Germline loops: CDR1 SGDLS, CDR2 YYNGEE. Study-wide results and caveats: Pseudoprogression appears to have had no connection to changes in top peripheral T cell clonotypes.

Clones were sequenced by immunoSEQ multiplex PCR, and TCRdb holds only the in-frame ones, with some missing. The sample holds fewer than 45,000 clones; about 78% are singletons and the top ten take around 6.5%. As for time point: week 23, last vaccination. A single vaccine dose contained 300 ug of mutant IDH1 20-mer peptide, and topical imiquimod was used with it. The astrocytomas were IDH1-mutant, ATRX-negative, and WHO grade 3 or 4. Specimen: PBMCs, collected from a glioma patient whose treatment included an IDH1 peptide vaccine. The V call is TRBV9, the J call TRBJ1-1; unclear D gene. This TCR derives from a woman in her 40s with glioma. Some clones in this sample may be carry-over from other donors' samples. CDR3 protein: CASSVFPGPNTEAFF. The CDR3 DNA reads as TGTGCCAGCAGCGTATTTCCGGGCCCAAACACTGAAGCTTTCTTT.